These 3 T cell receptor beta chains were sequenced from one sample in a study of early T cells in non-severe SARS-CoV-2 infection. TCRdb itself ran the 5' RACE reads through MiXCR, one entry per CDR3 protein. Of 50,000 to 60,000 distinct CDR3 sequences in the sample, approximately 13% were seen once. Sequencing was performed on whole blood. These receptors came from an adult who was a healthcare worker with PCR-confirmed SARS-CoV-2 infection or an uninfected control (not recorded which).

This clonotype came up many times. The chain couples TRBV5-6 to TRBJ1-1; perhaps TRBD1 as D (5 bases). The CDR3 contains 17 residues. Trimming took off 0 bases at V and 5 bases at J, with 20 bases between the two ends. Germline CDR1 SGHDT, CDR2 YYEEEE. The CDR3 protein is CASSLAKGVGIRTEAFF. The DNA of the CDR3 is TGTGCCAGCAGCTTGGCAAAAGGGGTAGGGATAAGGACTGAAGCTTTCTTT.

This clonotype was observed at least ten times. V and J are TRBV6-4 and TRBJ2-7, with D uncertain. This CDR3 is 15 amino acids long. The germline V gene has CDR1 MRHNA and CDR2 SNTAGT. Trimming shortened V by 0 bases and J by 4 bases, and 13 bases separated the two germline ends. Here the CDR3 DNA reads TGTGCCAGCAGTGACTCGATCGGCAGGTCTTACGAGCAGTACTTC. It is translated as CASSDSIGRSYEQYF.

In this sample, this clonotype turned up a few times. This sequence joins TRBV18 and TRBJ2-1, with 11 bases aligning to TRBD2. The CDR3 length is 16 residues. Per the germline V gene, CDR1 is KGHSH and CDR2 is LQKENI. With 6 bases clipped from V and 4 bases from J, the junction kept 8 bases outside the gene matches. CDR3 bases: TGTGCCAGCTCGTCGACCGGGACTAGCGGATACAATGAGCAGTTCTTC. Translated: CASSSTGTSGYNEQFF.